These 5 T cell receptor beta chains share one sample of origin, sequenced in a study of CD8+ T cells in alopecia areata. cDNA serving as the sequencing template came from extracted, reverse transcribed RNA. The protocol was immunoSEQ multiplex PCR, while the TCRdb copy is restricted to in-frame clones and leaves out a portion. The sample contains just over 150,000 clones, more than 45% of which appear only once. The material was CD8+ T cells sorted from blood, obtained at week 0. The receptors originated from a human donor with alopecia areata.

This clone has only one observation. This rearrangement joins TRBV30 to TRBJ2-1, with 8 bases matching TRBD2. The V gene's germline CDR1 is GTSNPN and CDR2 SVGIG (reference sequence). This CDR3 contains 15 residues. Trimming at V came to 0 bases and at J to 4 bases, leaving 5 bases not matched to a gene. The CDR3 loop reads CAWSVRGGRYNEQFF. DNA of the CDR3: TGTGCCTGGAGTGTACGCGGGGGGCGATACAATGAGCAGTTCTTC. Complete variable domain (other parts from reference TRBV30 and TRBJ2-1): SQTIHQWPATLVQPVGSPLSLECTVEGTSNPNLYWYRQAAGRGLQLLFYSVGIGQISSEVPQNLSASRPQDRQFILSSKKLLLSDSGFYLCAWSVRGGRYNEQFFGPGTRLTVL.

The V and J genes are TRBV7-8 and TRBJ1-2; TRBD1 might be the D (5 bases). This CDR3 region has 15 residues. Germline loops: CDR1 SGHVS, CDR2 FQNEAQ. V was cut by 3 bases and J by 0 bases, with 11 bases left in between. Here the CDR3 reads CASSFSRDSNYGYTF. For the CDR3, the DNA is TGTGCCAGCAGCTTTTCCAGGGACTCTAACTATGGCTACACCTTC.

The chain couples TRBV30 to TRBJ2-7; the match to TRBD2 covers 10 bases. The V segment lost 0 bases and the J segment 6 bases; nucleotides outside the gene matches: 5. CDR3 length equals 14 residues. The germline V gene has CDR1 GTSNPN and CDR2 SVGIG (reference sequence). CDR3 residues: CAWSVGLADGEQYF. The CDR3 nucleotides read TGTGCCTGGAGTGTTGGACTAGCGGACGGCGAGCAGTACTTC.

The chain is built from TRBV9 and TRBJ2-1, with TRBD1 as a possible D gene (5 bases). Per the germline V gene, CDR1 is SGDLS and CDR2 is YYNGEE. The germline V and J ends were trimmed by 3 bases and 8 bases, with 15 bases remaining between them. The CDR3 extends over 14 amino acids. DNA of the CDR3: TGTGCCAGCAGCGAGTCAGGGTTGATCTATGAGCAGTTCTTC. It encodes CASSESGLIYEQFF.

This clone was detected only once. The V call is TRBV7-2, the J call TRBJ2-1, with a tentative D call TRBD2 (6 bases). The CDR3 runs 15 residues. Germline V gene data show CDR1 as SGHTA and CDR2 as FQGNSA. V lost 5 bases, J lost 6 bases, and 17 bases lay in between. The CDR3 DNA is TGTGCCAGCAGCCTCAGGGCGGGAACTGTCAATGAGCAGTTCTTC. Translation gives CASSLRAGTVNEQFF.